This T cell receptor (beta chain) was sequenced for a study of blood T cell repertoires in COVID-19. Turning to the study itself: Donors in the United States, Italy and Spain gave samples during acute or convalescent COVID-19.

As processed by the authors: Estimation of nucleated cell counts relied on the amplification of reference gene primers. The method was immunoSEQ multiplex PCR; TCRdb's version includes in-frame clones alone and lacks a portion of them. V, J and clone size reflect that table, while D and trimming were determined from the DNA. The sample holds approximately 270,000 clones; 85% to 90% are singletons and the top ten take 1.3% to 1.5%. Germline V gene sequence: CDR1 SGHTA, CDR2 FQGNSA. The germline V and J ends were trimmed by 5 bases and 4 bases, with 12 bases remaining between them. The CDR3 spans 14 residues.

The specimen sequenced was peripheral blood. The rearrangement uses TRBV7-2 and TRBJ2-1, with D unclear. The sequence was collected from a man older than 75 with acute or convalescent COVID-19. CDR3 residues: CASSRRDWYNEQFF. CDR3 in DNA: TGTGCCAGCAGCCGCCGCGATTGGTACAATGAGCAGTTCTTC.